The clone carrying this T cell receptor (beta chain) has only a few counts. The antigen remains undetermined. There are 15 residues in the CDR3. Trimming shortened V by 1 base and J by 6 bases, and 16 bases separated the two germline ends. CDR1 and CDR2 from the germline V gene are SGHKS and YYEKEE (reference sequence). This entry comes from a study of human T cells and chemical hapten exposure. For the study at large: TCR yield per sample varied, mainly due to pooled library volumes. Study-level points and caveats: No change in TCRs above 1 in 1000 frequency was produced by DPC sensitization.

One entry per CDR3 protein, called by TCRdb with MiXCR from the RACE reads. The data hold 180,000 or so distinct CDR3 sequences, with roughly 15% observed a single time. Documented time point: patch test 1, 2 weeks after DPC sensitization. This sample's treatment: therapeutic diphenylcyclopropenone sensitization with weekly scalp DPC. Alopecia patients between 18 and 70 years old and suitable for DPC were used as donors. This clonotype originated in a woman in her 30s with alopecia areata. Some clones in this sample may be carry-over from other donors' samples. The source was whole blood, collected in connection with sensitization to the hapten diphenylcyclopropenone (DPC). J is TRBJ1-2 and V is TRBV5-5; D is perhaps TRBD1 (5 bases). CDR3 sequence: CASSLSSQVDHGYTF. The CDR3 DNA sequence: TGTGCCAGCAGCTTGAGCTCACAGGTTGATCATGGCTACACCTTC.